What follows are 9 T cell receptor beta chains derived from one specimen sequenced in a study of T-cell reconstitution after alpha-beta-depleted transplantation in children. Antigens for these TCRs are unknown. General study findings and limits: The main origin of T-cell counts and diversity one year after transplant was newly produced T cells.

The library targeted TCRbeta and was prepared with unique molecular identifiers. Each CDR3 protein gets one entry after TCRdb re-called the PCR reads with MiXCR. The sample holds fewer than 350,000 distinct CDR3 sequences; 6% to 10% are singletons and the top ten take 8.5% to 9.5%. This specimen was peripheral blood, taken 360 days after TCRalphabeta/CD19-depleted stem cell transplant. These receptors were taken from a female patient aged 2 to 10 who had a stem cell transplant for Fanconi anemia, so the T cells may come from the graft donor.

Many counts were recorded for this clonotype. The rearrangement joins TRBV20-1 to TRBJ2-1, with unresolved D. Trimming cost V 3 bases and J 0 bases, with 12 bases left between them. This CDR3 contains 15 residues. Germline V CDR1 and CDR2: DFQATT, SNEGSKA (reference sequence). The CDR3 region is CSARQALGSYNEQFF. The CDR3 DNA reads TGCAGTGCTAGGCAGGCTCTGGGCTCCTACAATGAGCAGTTCTTC.

This clonotype is judged medium-sized. This chain connects TRBV6-5 to TRBJ2-2; 9 bases are shared with TRBD2. J was trimmed by 0 bases and V by 8 bases; bases with no gene match: 25. The V gene's germline CDR1 is MNHEY and CDR2 SVGAGI. The CDR3 contains 22 residues. CDR3 in amino acids: CASRGGTGDLPTSGPNTGELFF. The DNA of the CDR3 is TGTGCCAGCCGCGGGGGAACAGGGGACCTACCAACTAGCGGGCCGAACACCGGGGAGCTGTTTTTT.

This clonotype showed up many times. The V and J genes are TRBV5-1 and TRBJ2-7; D is uncertain. Germline CDR1 is SGHRS and CDR2 is YFSETQ. The V end lost 4 bases, the J end lost 3 bases, and 8 bases lay between the germline ends. The CDR3 totals 12 residues. The CDR3 nucleotides read TGCGCCAGCAGCGGAATGGACTACGAGCAGTACTTC. It encodes CASSGMDYEQYF.

This clonotype was recorded at least ten times. The CDR3 region has the DNA TGTGCCACTCGGAGACCTAACACTGAAGCTTTCTTT. Protein sequence: CATRRPNTEAFF. V is TRBV6-5 and J is TRBJ1-1, with D hard to call. This CDR3 is 12 amino acids long. The germline V gene encodes CDR1 MNHEY and CDR2 SVGAGI. The V gene lost 10 bases and the J gene lost 2 bases, with 11 bases spanning the gap.

This clonotype was seen a few times. This chain connects TRBV25-1 to TRBJ1-2; D not resolved. CDR3 length: 15 amino acids. Germline lookup yields CDR1 MGHDK and CDR2 SYGVNS. The ends were cut back, 0 bases at V and 3 bases at J, with 11 bases in the middle. CDR3 region: CASSEYGGGDYGYTF. The CDR3 bases are TGTGCCAGCAGTGAATATGGTGGTGGGGACTATGGCTACACCTTC.

This chain uses TRBV10-2 with TRBJ2-7; 8 nucleotides align to TRBD1. Germline V CDR1 and CDR2: WSHSY, SAAADI. The CDR3 has 13 residues. With 6 bases clipped from V and 2 bases from J, the junction kept 3 bases outside the gene matches. CDR3 sequence: CASRTGDTYEQYF. The CDR3 bases are TGCGCCAGCAGGACAGGGGATACCTACGAGCAGTACTTC.

The chain recombines TRBV5-1 with TRBJ1-5, with 7 bases identical to TRBD1. J lost 4 bases, V lost 5 bases, and 9 bases had no gene match. CDR1 and CDR2 from the germline V gene are SGHRS and YFSETQ. The CDR3 extends over 15 amino acids. The CDR3: CASRETGTANQPQHF. CDR3 sequence (DNA): TGCGCCAGCAGGGAAACAGGGACAGCTAATCAGCCCCAGCATTTT.

With regard to this clonotype: One end of the junction does not line up with germline, which may come from a read error. The rearrangement links TRBV7-7 to TRBJ2-7, with 8 bases lining up with TRBD1. CDR3 length: 15 residues. From germline, CDR1 is SSHAT and CDR2 FNYEAQ (reference sequence). CDR3 DNA: TGTGCTAGCAGCGCCGGGACAGGTAGCTCCTACGAGCAGTACTTC. It translates to CASSAGTGSSYEQYF.

The V call is TRBV20-1, the J call TRBJ1-1; maybe TRBD1 (5 bases). CDR3 size: 13 residues. Germline-derived CDR1 and CDR2 are DFQATT and SNEGSKA (reference sequence). Trimming shortened V by 6 bases and J by 3 bases, and 14 bases separated the two germline ends. The CDR3 protein is CSASKSGDTEAFF. CDR3 DNA sequence: TGCAGTGCGAGTAAATCGGGGGACACTGAAGCTTTCTTT.